Shown below are 9 T cell receptor beta chains from a single sample sequenced in a study of response to subunit inactivated influenza vaccine. Each CDR3 protein gets one entry after TCRdb re-called the RT-PCR reads with MiXCR. This table has just over 300,000 distinct CDR3 sequences, roughly 22% appearing once. The starting material was PBMCs from blood, obtained about 20 months after vaccination. The receptors come from a man in his fifties or sixties who received an inactivated influenza vaccine.

The chain carries TRBV20-1 and TRBJ2-3; no firm D call. The CDR3 runs to 12 residues. CDR1 is DFQATT, CDR2 SNEGSKA, per germline (reference sequence). Trimming shortened V by 1 base and J by 8 bases, and 10 bases separated the two germline ends. The CDR3 spells CSARATLPTQYF. The CDR3 DNA follows: TGCAGTGCTAGAGCGACACTCCCTACGCAGTATTTT.

The V call is TRBV2, the J call TRBJ1-4, with TRBD1 matching over 7 bases. In germline, CDR1 is SNHLY, CDR2 FYNNEI. This CDR3 has 14 amino acids. Trimming took 7 bases from V and 5 from J; bases not matched to a gene: 7. The CDR3 DNA follows: TGTGCCAGCAAGGCCGGGACAGAGAATGAAAAACTGTTTTTT. The encoded protein is CASKAGTENEKLFF. Supplemented by reference TRBV2 and TRBJ1-4, the full variable domain reads EPEVTQTPSHQVTQMGQEVILRCVPISNHLYFYWYRQILGQKVEFLVSFYNNEISEKSEIFDDQFSVERPDGSNFTLKIRSTKLEDSAMYFCASKAGTENEKLFFGSGTQLSVL.

This clonotype was observed a handful of times. The chain links TRBV7-2 to TRBJ1-6; D unclear. Trimming removed 2 bases from V and 5 bases from J, with 16 bases in between. This CDR3 region has 17 residues. Germline CDR1 is SGHTA and CDR2 is FQGNSA. Here the CDR3 DNA reads TGTGCCAGCAGCTTATCCGGCGGACTTAGTCATAATTCACCCCTCCACTTT. Translation gives CASSLSGGLSHNSPLHF.

The chain employs TRBV10-3 and TRBJ2-5, with D possibly matching TRBD2 (6 bases). Trimming took 4 bases from V and 3 from J, leaving 15 bases between them. Germline lookup yields CDR1 ENHRY and CDR2 SYGVKD. This CDR3 has 15 amino acids. CDR3 residues: CAISAKEGFKETQYF. The CDR3, as DNA: TGTGCCATCAGTGCCAAGGAGGGTTTTAAAGAGACCCAGTACTTC.

This chain links TRBV20-1 with TRBJ1-5; TRBD1 matches at 7 bases. The CDR3 extends over 15 amino acids. Germline trimming cut 6 bases from V and 7 bases from J; bases unmatched to any gene: 15. CDR1 and CDR2 (germline): DFQATT, SNEGSKA (reference sequence). The CDR3 DNA reads TGCAGTGCCGCGCCCCCTACAGGGGAGCGGCAGCCCCAGCATTTT. Its protein product is CSAAPPTGERQPQHF.

This clonotype was counted only a few times. This chain connects TRBV3-1 to TRBJ1-1, with unresolved D. The ends were cut back, 0 bases at V and 8 bases at J, with 10 bases in the middle. This CDR3 comprises 13 residues. Germline CDR1 is LGHDT and CDR2 is YNNKEL (reference sequence). Here the CDR3 reads CASSQDWVGEAFF. CDR3 nucleotides: TGTGCCAGCAGCCAAGATTGGGTGGGAGAAGCTTTCTTT.

This chain connects TRBV5-1 to TRBJ2-7; the D gene could be TRBD1 or TRBD2 (5 bases each). Germline CDR1 reads SGHRS; CDR2 reads YFSETQ. V was cut by 2 bases and J by 2 bases, with 17 bases left in between. The CDR3 loop spans 16 amino acids. The CDR3 sequence: CASSLGTESLTYEQYF. CDR3 nucleotide sequence: TGCGCCAGCAGCTTAGGGACGGAAAGCCTAACCTACGAGCAGTACTTC.

As regards this clonotype: This could be a read error, since a much larger clone is one nucleotide away. The chain combines TRBV7-8 with TRBJ1-2; 7 nucleotides align to TRBD1. J was trimmed by 1 base and V by 4 bases; bases with no gene match: 0. CDR3 size: 13 residues. Germline lookup yields CDR1 SGHVS and CDR2 FQNEAQ. In nucleotides, the CDR3 is TGTGCCAGCAGCTGGGACAGTAACTATGGCTACACCTTC. Translated, it gives CASSWDSNYGYTF.

This clonotype was seen only a few times. This chain connects TRBV2 to TRBJ1-1; TRBD1 is a possible D gene (5 bases). Germline CDR1 and CDR2: SNHLY and FYNNEI. CDR3 size: 13 residues. Trimming cost V 10 bases and J 1 base, with 13 bases left between them. The CDR3 protein is CANGATRNTEAFF. CDR3 DNA: TGTGCCAACGGGGCTACAAGGAACACTGAAGCTTTCTTT.